The present TCR beta chain was sequenced within a study of technical replicates of blood from a handful of donors. This clone was observed once. Between the trimmed V and J ends, which lost 5 bases and 5 bases, there was a span of 12 bases. CDR1 is LNHDA, CDR2 SQIVND, per germline (reference sequence). This CDR3 spans 13 amino acids. Using immunoSEQ multiplex PCR, the repertoire was profiled, and TCRdb retains in-frame clones only, with some absent. The table has 65,000 to 90,000 clones, about 94% seen once. Input material: T cells isolated from PBMCs. The sequence came from a human donor in good health. J is TRBJ1-1 and V is TRBV19; D is unresolved. CDR3 sequence: CASSGGLSTEAFF. For the CDR3, the DNA is TGTGCCAGTAGTGGCGGGCTGTCGACTGAAGCTTTCTTT. Supplemented by reference TRBV19 and TRBJ1-1, the full variable domain reads DGGITQSPKYLFRKEGQNVTLSCEQNLNHDAMYWYRQDPGQGLRLIYYSQIVNDFQKGDIAEGYSVSREKKESFPLTVTSAQKNPTAFYLCASSGGLSTEAFFGQGTRLTVV.